What follows are 20 T cell receptor beta chains derived from one specimen sequenced in a study of cytomegalovirus exposure and HLA in healthy donors. The PCR ran on 60 Vbeta and 13 Jbeta primers. TCRdb's table, derived via immunoSEQ multiplex PCR, lists solely in-frame clones and lacks some. Among fewer than 150,000 clones listed, about 80% were seen once. Sequenced material: PBMCs. These TCRs come from a male donor in good health and CMV-seronegative.

The chain combines TRBV30 with TRBJ2-7; 8 bases map to TRBD1. V lost 1 base and J lost 1; bases outside the gene matches: 6. This CDR3 comprises 15 residues. CDR1 and CDR2 from the germline V gene are GTSNPN and SVGIG (reference sequence). CDR3 protein: CAWSGPGQASYEQYF. The CDR3 DNA sequence: TGTGCCTGGAGTGGACCGGGACAGGCGTCCTACGAGCAGTACTTC.

This chain links TRBV29-1 with TRBJ2-3, with TRBD1 matching over 11 bases. This CDR3 is built from 13 residues. Germline CDR1 reads SQVTM; CDR2 reads ANQGSEA. With 8 bases clipped from V and 3 bases from J, the junction kept 4 bases outside the gene matches. CDR3 protein: CSFGTGGTDTQYF. Here the CDR3 DNA reads TGCAGCTTCGGGACAGGGGGTACAGATACGCAGTATTTT.

The V gene is TRBV7-2, the J gene TRBJ1-1; 9 positions match TRBD1. CDR3 length: 15 residues. Germline lookup yields CDR1 SGHTA and CDR2 FQGNSA. With 5 bases clipped from V and 11 bases from J, the junction kept 15 bases outside the gene matches. Here the CDR3 reads CASSIQGQGPWGAFF. The CDR3 DNA sequence: TGTGCCAGCAGCATACAGGGACAGGGCCCTTGGGGGGCTTTCTTT.

The J gene is TRBJ1-2, the V gene TRBV18; TRBD1 is a possible D gene (6 bases). The V end lost 6 bases, the J end lost 5 bases, and 19 bases lay between the germline ends. The CDR3 runs to 15 residues. Germline loops: CDR1 KGHSH, CDR2 LQKENI. CDR3 in DNA: TGTGCCAGCTCCCCAGGGAGTGGACAGATGTATGGCTACACCTTC. As protein: CASSPGSGQMYGYTF.

This sequence joins TRBV6-4 and TRBJ1-1; a weak D match, TRBD1 (5 bases). Germline assignment: CDR1 MRHNA and CDR2 SNTAGT. Trimming took 5 bases from V and 5 from J, leaving 12 bases between them. The CDR3 spans 13 residues. The CDR3 coding sequence is TGTGCCAGCAGTAGGAAGGAGGGGACTGAAGCTTTCTTT. Translated: CASSRKEGTEAFF.

V gene TRBV5-4 combines with J gene TRBJ2-2; D perhaps matches TRBD2 (6 bases). The germline gives CDR1 SGHNT, CDR2 YYREEE (reference sequence). The CDR3 runs 15 residues. V was shortened by 4 bases and J by 6 bases, with 16 bases between the two germline ends. The CDR3 nucleotides read TGTGCCAGCAGCGGGTGGAGGGGACCGGCCGGGGAGCTGTTTTTT. Its protein is CASSGWRGPAGELFF. The full variable domain, its missing parts supplied by reference TRBV5-4 and TRBJ2-2, is ETGVTQSPTHLIKTRGQQVTLRCSSQSGHNTVSWYQQALGQGPQFIFQYYREEENGRGNFPPRFSGLQFPNYSSELNVNALELDDSALYLCASSGWRGPAGELFFGEGSRLTVL.

In its sample, this clone was seen once. This chain connects TRBV6-1 to TRBJ1-1; no reliable D call. The CDR3 runs to 15 residues. V gave up 6 bases and J gave up 1 base, with 15 bases separating them. Germline V gives CDR1 MNHNS, CDR2 SASEGT. The CDR3 DNA reads TGTGCCAGCAGCCTCAACCCCCGAGGGAACACTGAAGCTTTCTTT. This translates into CASSLNPRGNTEAFF.

V and J are TRBV7-3 and TRBJ1-1, with 7 positions matching TRBD1. CDR3 length: 16 amino acids. V was pared by 4 bases and J by 1 base, with 9 bases of the junction left unmatched. Germline CDR1 SGHTA, CDR2 FQGTGA. CDR3 in amino acids: CASSYGQAGGNTEAFF. For the CDR3, the DNA is TGTGCCAGCAGCTATGGACAGGCCGGGGGGAACACTGAAGCTTTCTTT.

This chain joins TRBV19 and TRBJ2-1, with D unclear. The germline gives CDR1 LNHDA, CDR2 SQIVND (reference sequence). The CDR3 runs 13 residues. V lost 2 bases and J lost 10, with 12 bases in between. The CDR3 reads CASSIKEKTEQFF. DNA of the CDR3: TGTGCCAGTAGTATAAAAGAAAAAACAGAGCAGTTCTTC.

The chain recombines TRBV4-3 with TRBJ1-1; 8 nucleotides align to TRBD1. Germline V gives CDR1 LGHNA, CDR2 YSLEER. CDR3 length equals 13 residues. V lost 1 base and J lost 5; bases outside the gene matches: 0. CDR3 nucleotides: TGCGCCAGCAGCCAAGGACAGGGGACTGAAGCTTTCTTT. It specifies CASSQGQGTEAFF.

J is TRBJ2-2 and V is TRBV7-6, with a weak D call TRBD1 (7 bases). The germline V gene has CDR1 SGHVS and CDR2 FNYEAQ. This CDR3 region has 16 residues. V dropped 3 bases and J dropped 0 bases, with 11 bases sitting between them. This CDR3 reads CASSLRDRSNTGELFF. The CDR3 DNA sequence: TGTGCCAGCAGCTTGCGGGACAGATCGAACACCGGGGAGCTGTTTTTT.

This clone was observed a single time. The chain couples TRBV6-5 to TRBJ1-1, with TRBD1 matching over 7 bases. This CDR3 region has 15 residues. Looked up from germline, CDR1 is MNHEY and CDR2 is SVGAGI. The V gene end was trimmed by 6 bases and the J gene end by 1 base; junction bases not matched to a gene: 8. The CDR3 region has the DNA TGTGCCAGCAGGACAGGGTCGAGAGAGAACACTGAAGCTTTCTTT. Amino acids: CASRTGSRENTEAFF.

The chain uses TRBV5-1 and TRBJ1-1; TRBD1 might be the D (5 bases). Germline V lookup: CDR1 SGHRS, CDR2 YFSETQ. V gave up 0 bases and J gave up 6 bases, with 12 bases separating them. The CDR3 totals 14 residues. This chain's CDR3 is CASSLEVRAAEAFF. In nucleotides, the CDR3 is TGCGCCAGCAGCTTGGAGGTCAGGGCGGCTGAAGCTTTCTTT.

J is TRBJ2-2 and V is TRBV9; 8 bases fit TRBD1. Germline values: CDR1 SGDLS, CDR2 YYNGEE. V was pared by 1 base and J by 7 bases, with 3 bases of the junction left unmatched. This CDR3 region has 14 residues. CDR3 DNA sequence: TGTGCCAGCAGCGTAACAGGGGGAATCGGGGAGCTGTTTTTT. Its translation is CASSVTGGIGELFF.

This chain joins TRBV5-1 and TRBJ2-5, with a tentative D call TRBD2 (6 bases). Trimming removed 0 bases at V and 0 bases at J, with 9 bases between. CDR1 is SGHRS and CDR2 is YFSETQ in the germline V gene. The CDR3 spans 15 residues. CDR3 sequence (DNA): TGCGCCAGCAGCTTGGGTCGGGGGTACCAAGAGACCCAGTACTTC. Translated: CASSLGRGYQETQYF. The full variable domain, completed using reference TRBV5-1 and TRBJ2-5, is KAGVTQTPRYLIKTRGQQVTLSCSPISGHRSVSWYQQTPGQGLQFLFEYFSETQRNKGNFPGRFSGRQFSNSRSEMNVSTLELGDSALYLCASSLGRGYQETQYFGPGTRLLVL.

This rearrangement joins TRBV7-2 to TRBJ1-6, with a possible D match to TRBD1 (6 bases). Per the germline V gene, CDR1 is SGHTA and CDR2 is FQGNSA. Trimming stripped 6 bases from V and 7 bases from J, with 16 bases between. This CDR3 region has 15 residues. The chain's CDR3 is CASSLRQEANSPLHF. CDR3 DNA: TGTGCCAGCAGTCTTCGACAGGAGGCCAATTCACCCCTCCACTTT.

The chain uses TRBV5-1 and TRBJ2-5; no firm D call. The CDR3 loop spans 13 amino acids. V lost 6 bases and J lost 5, with 14 bases in between. The germline V gene has CDR1 SGHRS and CDR2 YFSETQ. The CDR3 nucleotides are TGCGCCAGCATGCCCCCTGCTAGGGAGACCCAGTACTTC. Residues: CASMPPARETQYF.

The chain has TRBV11-2 and TRBJ2-7, with 8 bases identical to TRBD1. V gave up 4 bases and J gave up 2 bases; unmatched junction bases: 4. Germline V CDR1 and CDR2: SGHAT, FQNNGV. The CDR3 sequence is 14 residues long. The CDR3 protein is CASSSPGQAYEQYF. In DNA form, the CDR3 reads TGTGCCAGCAGCTCCCCGGGACAGGCCTACGAGCAGTACTTC.

This clone was recorded a few times. This CDR3 is CASRSSEGMATEAFF. The CDR3 bases are TGTGCCAGCAGATCATCGGAGGGGATGGCCACTGAAGCTTTCTTT. V is TRBV6-1 and J is TRBJ1-1; D possibly corresponds to TRBD1 (5 bases). The CDR3 is 15 amino acids. The germline V and J ends were trimmed by 6 bases and 4 bases, with 18 bases remaining between them. CDR1 MNHNS and CDR2 SASEGT come from the germline V gene.

This clone was recorded only once. The CDR3 loop reads CASSKDRLKTQYF. CDR3 nucleotide sequence: TGTGCCAGCAGTAAGGACAGGTTGAAGACCCAGTACTTC. V and J are TRBV28 and TRBJ2-5; TRBD1 matches at 7 bases. V shed 5 bases and J 6 bases; nucleotides not matched to a gene: 6. The CDR3 is 13 residues long. Germline CDR1 and CDR2: MDHEN and SYDVKM.